This TCR beta chain was obtained from a study of STAT5B mutations in CD4+ large granular lymphocyte leukemia. V lost 6 bases to trimming and J lost 3 bases; unmatched junction nucleotides: 6. Germline V lookup: CDR1 LNHDA, CDR2 SQIVND (reference sequence). This CDR3 region has 15 residues. Profiled with immunoSEQ multiplex PCR; TCRdb holds only in-frame clones, not every one. There are about 19,000 clones in the sample; less than 85% occur only once, and around 14% lies in the top ten. The clonotype was recovered from a human donor in good health. The sequenced material came from CD4+ T cells from blood buffy coats. This chain links TRBV19 with TRBJ2-2; 8 bases match TRBD1. The CDR3 region is CASRNGQGDTGELFF. In DNA form, the CDR3 reads TGTGCCAGTAGGAACGGACAGGGCGACACCGGGGAGCTGTTTTTT.